The rows below give T cell receptor beta chains drawn from one sample of a study of vaccination effects on CD4 cells after COVID-19. Antigens for these TCRs are unknown. Using immunoSEQ multiplex PCR, the repertoire was profiled, and TCRdb retains in-frame clones only, with some absent. The sample yields around 68,000 clones, roughly 80% seen once. Source: CD4+ T cells from PBMCs cultured with SARS-CoV-2 spike peptides, taken before COVID-19 vaccination. These receptors were collected from a human donor who received a COVID-19 vaccine. CDR3s include the opening cysteine and the closing phenylalanine or tryptophan. The order of the fields is clone size, D gene, V gene, J gene, CDR3 DNA, CDR3 protein. The D gene is left open where the match is weak. Size is omitted from some rows. Given values are once, few, many or a class for expanded clones.

-	-	TRBV19	TRBJ2-1	TGTGCCAGTAGTATCGAACAGAGCTGGGAGCAGTTCTTC	CASSIEQSWEQFF
-	-	TRBV7-2	TRBJ1-2	TGTGCCAGCAGCTACGCGGGGGCGAGCTATGGCTACACCTTC	CASSYAGASYGYTF
-	TRBD1	TRBV6-5	TRBJ1-2	TGTGCCAGCAGTCAAACAGGGGGTAGAGGTGGCTACACCTTC	CASSQTGGRGGYTF
-	TRBD1	TRBV5-1	TRBJ1-6	TGCGCCAGCAGCCCGGGGACAGGGGGGGGATCACCCCTCCACTTT	CASSPGTGGGSPLHF
-	TRBD1	TRBV5-8	TRBJ2-5	TGTGCCAGCAGCTACAGGGGGCATCGAGACGAGACCCAGTACTTC	CASSYRGHRDETQYF
-	-	TRBV5-1	TRBJ1-6	TGCGCCAGCAGCTTGAGATGGACAGAGTCTAATTCACCCCTCCACTTT	CASSLRWTESNSPLHF
-	TRBD1	TRBV11-1	TRBJ1-1	TGTGCCAGCAGCTTCAAGGGGGCAGAGAACACTGAAGCTTTCTTT	CASSFKGAENTEAFF
once	-	TRBV5-1	TRBJ2-4	TGCGCCAGCAGTACCGCGGCAGGCCGAAACATTCAGTACTTC	CASSTAAGRNIQYF
-	-	TRBV5-1	TRBJ1-1	TGCGCCAGCGCCCTTCTTATGAACACTGAAGCTTTCTTT	CASALLMNTEAFF
-	-	TRBV19	TRBJ1-1	TGTGCCAGTAGTACCCGGGGACGGATGAACACTGAAGCTTTCTTT	CASSTRGRMNTEAFF
once	TRBD1	TRBV19	TRBJ2-2	TGTGCCAGTAGCCCCGGGACAGTCATCGATACCGGGGAGCTGTTTTTT	CASSPGTVIDTGELFF
-	TRBD1	TRBV6-5	TRBJ1-1	TGTGCCAGCACCCGGACAGGGGGGACTGAAGCTTTCTTT	CASTRTGGTEAFF
few	-	TRBV18	TRBJ2-3	TGTGCCAGCTCACCAGAGAGCACAGATACGCAGTATTTT	CASSPESTDTQYF
-	TRBD1	TRBV5-1	TRBJ1-2	TGCGCCAGCAGCGAGGGACAGGGTTATGGCTACACCTTC	CASSEGQGYGYTF
once	-	TRBV5-5	TRBJ2-1	TGTGCCAGCAGCCTCTCCGGGACTCTCTACAATGAGCAGTTCTTC	CASSLSGTLYNEQFF
-	-	TRBV6-2/TRBV6-3	TRBJ1-1	TGTGCCAGCAGTTACCCCTATTACAGGCGGAACACTGAAGCTTTCTTT	CASSYPYYRRNTEAFF
once	TRBD1	TRBV9	TRBJ1-3	TGTGCCAGCAGCGTGACAGGGTCCCACACCATATATTTT	CASSVTGSHTIYF
-	TRBD1	TRBV19	TRBJ1-1	TGTGCCAGCTTAAACAGGGGAGACACTGAAGCTTTCTTT	CASLNRGDTEAFF
-	-	TRBV7-2	TRBJ1-1	TGTGCCAGCAGCTTAGACGACAGACCTAACACTGAAGCTTTCTTT	CASSLDDRPNTEAFF
-	-	TRBV9	TRBJ2-2	TGTGCCAGCAGCGTTCATGGGGAGTTAAAGGGCGGGGAGCTGTTTTTT	CASSVHGELKGGELFF
-	-	TRBV3-1/TRBV3-2	TRBJ1-5	TGTGCCAGCAGCCAAGGAAGAGGAAATCAGCCCCAGCATTTT	CASSQGRGNQPQHF
-	-	TRBV2	TRBJ1-1	TGTGCCAGCAGCCGGAAAGCCCTCGGGGCTGAAGCTTTCTTT	CASSRKALGAEAFF
-	-	TRBV25-1	TRBJ1-2	TGTGCCAGCAGTGATGCCCCAAATGGCTACACCTTC	CASSDAPNGYTF
-	-	TRBV2	TRBJ2-5	TGTGCCAGCAGTTACACTTCCCAGCGGGAGACCCAGTACTTC	CASSYTSQRETQYF
-	-	TRBV5-6	TRBJ1-6	TGTGCCAGCAGCAACGGGCCTCGGAATTCACCCCTCCACTTT	CASSNGPRNSPLHF
few	-	TRBV5-1	TRBJ2-1	TGCGCCAGCAGCCCCTCCACAGGCCAGCTTGTGCAGTTCTTC	CASSPSTGQLVQFF
-	-	TRBV7-3	TRBJ1-3	TGTGCCAGCAGCTTGGCCCAGGGAAACACCATATATTTT	CASSLAQGNTIYF
-	TRBD2	TRBV5-1	TRBJ2-1	TGCGCCAGCAGCTTGCTGGCTAGCGGGGGGGCACTCAATGAGCAGTTCTTC	CASSLLASGGALNEQFF
-	-	TRBV3-1/TRBV3-2	TRBJ2-4	TGTGCCAGCAGCCAAAACCCAACCGGGGGCAAAAACATTCAGTACTTC	CASSQNPTGGKNIQYF
-	-	TRBV4-3	TRBJ1-5	TGCGCCAGCAGCCAAGATTATAATCAGCCCCAGCATTTT	CASSQDYNQPQHF
-	-	TRBV2	TRBJ1-1	TGTGCCAGCAGTGCGCAGAAGAACACTGAAGCTTTCTTT	CASSAQKNTEAFF
-	-	TRBV18	TRBJ2-5	TGTGCCAGCTCACCAGAGGAGACCCAGTACTTC	CASSPEETQYF
-	TRBD2	TRBV2	TRBJ2-1	TGTGCCAGCAGTGAAGGTGGTGGCGGGGGGTCGTACAATGAGCAGTTCTTC	CASSEGGGGGSYNEQFF
-	TRBD1	TRBV2	TRBJ1-4	TGTGCCAGCAGTGAGTTTTCGGGACAGGGTGAAAAACTGTTTTTT	CASSEFSGQGEKLFF
-	-	TRBV7-2	TRBJ1-3	TGTGCCAGCCGTACAGGGCCCTCTGGAAACACCATATATTTT	CASRTGPSGNTIYF
-	TRBD1	TRBV2	TRBJ1-5	TGTGCCAGCAGTGTACTGAGGACAGGGAGCAATCAGCCCCAGCATTTT	CASSVLRTGSNQPQHF
-	-	TRBV19	TRBJ2-6	TGTGCCAGTAGTATTAGGGTCGGGGGAACTGGGGCCAACGTCCTGACTTTC	CASSIRVGGTGANVLTF
-	TRBD1	TRBV5-8	TRBJ1-2	TGTGCCAGCTTGGACAGGGGAGGCTATGGCTACACCTTC	CASLDRGGYGYTF
few	TRBD1	TRBV5-1	TRBJ1-6	TGCGCCAGCAGCTTGTTGAGGACAGGGAATTCACCCCTCCACTTT	CASSLLRTGNSPLHF
-	TRBD1	TRBV7-2	TRBJ1-5	TGTGCCAGCAGCCCACAGGGGAATCAGCCCCAGCATTTT	CASSPQGNQPQHF
-	-	TRBV29-1	TRBJ2-1	TGCAGCGTTAGGGGCTTTAGCTCCTACAATGAGCAGTTCTTC	CSVRGFSSYNEQFF
-	-	TRBV5-1	TRBJ2-6	TGCGCCAGCAGTTACCGCCCCTCTGGGGCCAACGTCCTGACTTTC	CASSYRPSGANVLTF
-	-	TRBV7-9	TRBJ1-5	TGTGCCAGCAGCTTAGCCAGGTCCGATCAGCCCCAGCATTTT	CASSLARSDQPQHF
-	-	TRBV28	TRBJ2-1	TGTGCCAGCACCCGTAAAGAGCAGTTCTTC	CASTRKEQFF
-	-	TRBV5-1	TRBJ2-5	TGCGCCAGCAGCTTGGCGCTAGCCACGAGGGAGACCCAGTACTTC	CASSLALATRETQYF
-	-	TRBV27	TRBJ2-3	TGTGCCAGCGGGGTCGCTAGTGCCGCAGATACGCAGTATTTT	CASGVASAADTQYF
-	TRBD1	TRBV5-1	TRBJ2-2	TGCGCCAGCAGCTTGCGGGACAGAGACCACACCGGGGAGCTGTTTTTT	CASSLRDRDHTGELFF
-	-	TRBV19	TRBJ2-5	TGTGCCAGTAGTAGTAGGGGGGGGGCCGCGGAGACCCAGTACTTC	CASSSRGGAAETQYF
-	-	TRBV9	TRBJ2-3	TGTGCCAGCAGCAAAGGGGGCGGGGCCATAGATACGCAGTATTTT	CASSKGGGAIDTQYF
-	TRBD1	TRBV4-3	TRBJ2-3	TGCGCCAGCAGCCAAGAATGGACAGGGGGCTCGAGCGCAGATACGCAGTATTTT	CASSQEWTGGSSADTQYF
-	TRBD1	TRBV3-1/TRBV3-2	TRBJ1-2	TGTGCCAGCAGCCAATTTGCGGGACAGGGAGGGGGCTACACCTTC	CASSQFAGQGGGYTF
-	-	TRBV12-3/TRBV12-4	TRBJ2-2	TGTGCCAGCTGGGGCGTCGGGGAGCTGTTTTTT	CASWGVGELFF
-	-	TRBV24-1	TRBJ1-2	TGTGCCACCAGTGATCCGTCGAGAGGGGGTGGCTACACCTTC	CATSDPSRGGGYTF
-	TRBD2	TRBV3-1/TRBV3-2	TRBJ2-3	TGTGCCAGCAGCCAAGACTTTGGCGGGGGGGACCACACAGATACGCAGTATTTT	CASSQDFGGGDHTDTQYF
-	TRBD1	TRBV11-2	TRBJ1-2	TGTGCCAGCAGCTTAGGGGGACAGACGGGGAATGATGGCTACACCTTC	CASSLGGQTGNDGYTF
-	TRBD2	TRBV11-3	TRBJ2-3	TGTGCCAGCAGCTCGGGGGGCGCTAGCGGGGAATCTAGCACAGATACGCAGTATTTT	CASSSGGASGESSTDTQYF
few	TRBD1	TRBV28	TRBJ1-2	TGTGCCAGCAGTTTTCTTCAGGGGGACTATGGCTACACCTTC	CASSFLQGDYGYTF